A single sample gave rise to the 7 T cell receptor beta chains below, sequenced in a study of cytomegalovirus exposure and HLA in healthy donors. With 60 Vbeta and 13 Jbeta primers, the PCR was carried out. Produced via immunoSEQ multiplex PCR; TCRdb's table is partial and in-frame only. In the table there are 150,000 to 200,000 clones, around 70% of which are singletons. Sequences were obtained from PBMCs. The receptors were gathered from a man between 18 and 29 years old in good health and CMV-seropositive.

The chain joins TRBV6-6 to TRBJ2-7; a weak D match, TRBD2 (5 bases). The CDR3 has 16 amino acids. Germline V gene lookup returns CDR1 MNHNY and CDR2 SVGAGI (reference sequence). Trimming took 7 bases from V and 4 from J, leaving 23 bases between them. The CDR3 DNA sequence: TGTGCCAGCATGGTTGGATCGGGGAGAGGGTCGTACGAGCAGTACGTC. This encodes CASMVGSGRGSYEQYV.

The chain has TRBV27 and TRBJ1-1; TRBD1 might be the D (5 bases). Germline V lookup: CDR1 MNHEY, CDR2 SMNVEV (reference sequence). With 6 bases removed from V and 5 bases from J, the gap between germline ends came to 13 bases. This CDR3 is 13 amino acids long. CDR3 in amino acids: CASSPRGFTEAFF. For the CDR3, the DNA is TGTGCCAGCAGCCCAAGGGGATTTACTGAAGCTTTCTTT.

The rearrangement uses TRBV4-1 and TRBJ2-2; no definite D call. Looked up from germline, CDR1 is MGHRA and CDR2 is YSYEKL. This CDR3 region has 17 residues. V lost 1 base and J 1 base, leaving 13 bases between the germline ends. CDR3 bases: TGCGCCAGCAGCCAAGGAAGCTTAGCTCTGAACACCGGGGAGCTGTTTTTT. Translated: CASSQGSLALNTGELFF.

This chain joins TRBV30 and TRBJ1-1; weak D call: TRBD1 (6 bases). The germline V and J ends were trimmed by 7 bases and 8 bases, with 26 bases remaining between them. The germline gives CDR1 GTSNPN, CDR2 SVGIG (reference sequence). The CDR3 is made up of 15 amino acids. CDR3 sequence: CASVMMDSPRTEAFF. CDR3 DNA sequence: TGTGCCTCGGTGATGATGGACAGTCCAAGAACCGAAGCTTTCTTT.

The chain has TRBV7-2 and TRBJ1-5, with a weak D call TRBD1 (5 bases). The germline V gene encodes CDR1 SGHTA and CDR2 FQGNSA. Trimming took 2 bases from V and 4 from J, leaving 12 bases between them. This CDR3 contains 15 residues. The chain's CDR3 is CASSLQWAGNQPQHF. The CDR3 DNA sequence: TGTGCCAGCAGCTTACAATGGGCAGGGAATCAGCCCCAGCATTTT.

This clone showed up just a few times. The CDR3 sequence is CASRWAGTPTDTQYF. CDR3 DNA: TGTGCTAGTAGGTGGGCCGGAACTCCCACAGATACGCAGTATTTT. This chain uses TRBV12-5 with TRBJ2-3; D not resolved. The CDR3 covers 15 residues. The ends were cut back, 8 bases at V and 2 bases at J, with 17 bases in the middle. Germline V gives CDR1 LGHNT, CDR2 FRNRAP.

The chain combines TRBV7-9 with TRBJ2-2, with D perhaps TRBD1 (6 bases). The CDR3 totals 13 residues. Trimming stripped 8 bases from V and 6 bases from J, with 13 bases between. CDR1 is SEHNR, CDR2 FQNEAQ, per germline (reference sequence). The CDR3: CASDRMVAGELFF. The CDR3 DNA sequence: TGTGCCAGCGACAGGATGGTGGCCGGGGAGCTGTTTTTT.